This T cell receptor (beta chain) was identified in a study of regulatory T cells in long-lasting Graves disease. From germline, CDR1 is SGHTA and CDR2 FQGTGA. After removal of 5 bases from V and 5 bases from J, the junction contained 6 bases not matched to a gene. This CDR3 spans 13 amino acids. Time point specified: newly diagnosed GD, antithyroid drugs for less than 3 months. Generation of the TCR library employed RNA extracted from PBMCs. Arm-PCR of CDR3 regions with iRepertoire HTBI primers generated TCR beta libraries. TCRdb analysed the multiplex PCR reads with MiXCR anew, one entry per CDR3 protein. This repertoire shows hundreds of thousands of distinct CDR3 sequences, roughly 15% found once; its top ten account for around a sixth. Whole-study findings and limits: With a small sample size, accuracy may have been reduced. Persistent-disease Graves' patients showed less TCR diversity than new cases.

As concerns this clonotype: The antigen remains undetermined.

These records were also assigned to another study, of T cells in Graves' hyperthyroidism and ophthalmopathy. That publication notes: Across 18 months, stable Graves' hyperthyroidism was marked by no progression to ophthalmopathy. The study used the HTBI primer set for a first-round RT-PCR of the TCR CDR3.

This chain connects TRBV7-3 to TRBJ2-7, with 7 bases identical to TRBD1. Sequenced here: peripheral blood mononuclear cells (PBMCs), sampled at new diagnosis, from a patient treated with antithyroid drugs. This TCR was sampled from a woman aged 25 to 45 with Graves disease. As DNA, the CDR3 is TGTGCCAGCAGCCAGACAGGGTCCCACGAGCAGTACTTC. Its protein product is CASSQTGSHEQYF.